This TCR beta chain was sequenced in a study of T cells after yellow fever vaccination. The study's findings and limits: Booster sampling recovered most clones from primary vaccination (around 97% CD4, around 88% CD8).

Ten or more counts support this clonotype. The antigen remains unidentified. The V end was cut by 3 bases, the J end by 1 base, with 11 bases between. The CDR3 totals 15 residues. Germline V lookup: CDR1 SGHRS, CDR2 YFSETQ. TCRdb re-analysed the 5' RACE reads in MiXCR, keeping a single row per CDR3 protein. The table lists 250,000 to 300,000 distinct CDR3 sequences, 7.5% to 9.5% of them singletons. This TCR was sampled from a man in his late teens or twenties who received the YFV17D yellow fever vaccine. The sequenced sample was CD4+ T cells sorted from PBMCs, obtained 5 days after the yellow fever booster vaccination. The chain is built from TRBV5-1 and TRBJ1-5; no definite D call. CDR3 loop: CASSSVPGSNQPQHF. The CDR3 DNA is TGCGCCAGCAGCTCCGTCCCGGGGAGCAATCAGCCCCAGCATTTT.